The subject of this entry is one T cell receptor (beta chain). This receptor's antigen is unknown. No base quality values were provided; no much bigger clone lies one nucleotide off. These reads were obtained on an Illumina NovaSeq 6000. TCRalpha and TCRbeta cDNA libraries were built by 5'RACE with constant-segment primers, adding sample barcodes and unique molecular identifiers. RNA was extracted from every sample with Trizol reagent. The libraries were amplified in two PCR steps, and the second step added a second sample barcode and Illumina TruSeq adapters. Libraries were sequenced on an Illumina NovaSeq with 2 x 150 bp paired-end reads. The original pipeline was this. Demultiplexing of reads and collapsing into UMI-guided consensus sequences were performed with migec v1.2.7. With mixcr v2.1.11, UMI consensuses were aligned to TRA and TRB V and J templates and assembled into clonotypes. Expanded or contracted clonotypes were those called significant by both edgeR and NoisET, with noise models trained on biological replicates. For edgeR calls, the cutoffs were a false discovery rate-adjusted p below 0.01 and a log2 fold-change threshold of 1. As an exploratory analysis of dynamics, max-normalized trajectories of the 1000 most abundant clonotypes were examined by PCA with hierarchical clustering. Separately sequenced CD4+ and CD8+ repertoires were used to assign a CD4 or CD8 phenotype to each responding clone. Using fastp at Q25 and MiXCR, TCRdb reprocessed the public reads and kept productive beta chains. Every CDR3 protein is listed once, alongside the most common genes and DNA of its rows. The V and J calls, along with clone size, are taken from TCRdb and not from the paper's own processing. The sample yields around 410,000 distinct CDR3 sequences; 20% to 30% were counted once. In total, the top ten clones hold about an eighth of the sample.

The sample originates from a study of T-cell memory formation after mild COVID-19 (dated by TCRdb to the early 2020s). In terms of the full investigation: TCR sequence clusters from the two donors were found to be largely donor specific. Two young, previously healthy adult volunteers made up the cohort, one male and one female. T-cell clones expanding and contracting after mild COVID-19 in two donors were tracked by longitudinal TCRalpha and TCRbeta repertoire sequencing.

Ficoll-Paque density gradient centrifugation was used to isolate PBMCs. Findings and caveats that apply to the study as a whole: Balanced CD4/CD8 phenotypes were observed for clones contracting from day 15 to 85, whereas a bias towards CD4+ was observed for a second wave of clones expanding from day 15 to 37. The detection of some responding clones in pre-infection memory suggests that pre-existing cross-reactive memory T cells joined the SARS-CoV-2 response. Contracting CD4+ clones turned up mainly in the CM and EM memory subsets, whereas EMRA was where CD8+ clones were enriched. Only a couple of mild cases were covered by the study, and larger cohorts that include severe cases with pre-infection samples were considered necessary. SARS-CoV-2 specificity of the second-wave clones peaking on day 37 was not confirmed.

What was sequenced was PBMCs or a T cell subset sorted from them (not recorded which). This TCR was sampled from an adult woman who had mild COVID-19 (a few samples of this study predate the infection). The sample titles of this study are shuffled in the database, so cell type and time point are left out; the donor was told from shared clones.

The sequenced DNA is TGCGCCAGCAGCTCAAAAGGGACTAGCGGCCCCCAGGAGCAGTTCTTC. It is translated as CASSSKGTSGPQEQFF. Rearrangement joined TRBV5-1 to TRBJ2-1; a stretch of 11 junction bases matches TRBD2. From the germline V gene, CDR1 is SGHRS and CDR2 is YFSETQ. The CDR3 sequence holds 16 residues, the cysteine and phenylalanine included. The DNA shown is the 48-base CDR3, in frame from base 1. V is trimmed back by 3 bases and J by 10 bases, and the junction contains 12 bases that no gene match accounts for. Full variable domain (CDR3 extended with the reference TRBV5-1 and TRBJ2-1 proteins): KAGVTQTPRYLIKTRGQQVTLSCSPISGHRSVSWYQQTPGQGLQFLFEYFSETQRNKGNFPGRFSGRQFSNSRSEMNVSTLELGDSALYLCASSSKGTSGPQEQFFGPGTRLTVL.